This entry is about one TCR beta chain. Germline loops: CDR1 MDHEN, CDR2 SYDVKM. After removal of 5 bases from V and 5 bases from J, the junction contained 6 bases not matched to a gene. The CDR3 has 13 residues. The sample originates from a study of shared clonotypes between healthy human individuals. Across the study: Per donor, CD8 memory used one plate, CD8 naive used two, CD4 memory used three and CD4 naive used three.

Each cell subset's genomic DNA was divided evenly among several immunoSEQ plates. Method: immunoSEQ multiplex PCR; TCRdb's copy keeps in-frame clones and lacks some. The sample yields over a million clones, approximately 80% seen once. The clonotype was recovered from a man aged 18 to 35 in good health. Some clones in this sample may be carry-over from other donors' samples. V gene TRBV28 combines with J gene TRBJ2-7; 7 bases agree with TRBD1. Sample: memory CD4+ T cells from PBMCs. The subset: CD45RA-negative fraction. The CDR3 DNA follows: TGTGCCAGCAGTAAGGGGGCGCGTGACGAGCAGTACTTC. This codes for CASSKGARDEQYF.